The 22 T cell receptor beta chains reported below all come from one sample, sequenced in a study of neurological immune-mediated disorders. TCRdb reprocessed the 5' RACE reads via MiXCR and lists one record per CDR3 protein. The sample consists of 25,000 to 30,000 distinct CDR3 sequences, about 6.2% of them appearing once. The sample was PBMCs. The receptor set was obtained from a woman aged 50 to 60 in good health.

Ten or more counts support this clonotype. The J gene is TRBJ2-1, the V gene TRBV5-1; TRBD1 agrees at 9 bases. The CDR3 loop spans 16 amino acids. The germline V gene has CDR1 SGHRS and CDR2 YFSETQ. V dropped 3 bases and J dropped 6; count of bases not matched to a gene: 10. In nucleotides, the CDR3 is TGCGCCAGCAGCTATGCCGGGACAGGGATGGTCAATGAGCAGTTCTTC. Translation: CASSYAGTGMVNEQFF.

This clonotype was picked up many times. For the CDR3, the DNA is TGTGCCAGCAGCTTAGAGACCTCAGGGACCCAGTACTTC. This translates into CASSLETSGTQYF. The chain links TRBV11-2 to TRBJ2-5, with no clear D. Between the trimmed V and J ends, which lost 0 bases and 7 bases, there was a span of 9 bases. The CDR3 totals 13 residues. CDR1 is SGHAT and CDR2 is FQNNGV in the germline V gene.

On this clonotype: Possible read error: a much larger clone is one base away. The V and J genes are TRBV19 and TRBJ2-3; maybe TRBD1 (6 bases). CDR3 length equals 16 residues. The germline V gene has CDR1 LNHDA and CDR2 SQIVND (reference sequence). CDR3 sequence (DNA): TGTGCCAGTAGCACACAGGGACAAGCTAGCACAAATACGCAGTATTTT. Translating gives CASSTQGQASTNTQYF.

In its sample, this clonotype was seen many times. The chain couples TRBV5-1 to TRBJ2-2; D is ambiguous. V was cut by 0 bases and J by 1 base, with 7 bases left in between. There are 15 residues in the CDR3. Germline V gene sequence: CDR1 SGHRS, CDR2 YFSETQ. The CDR3 loop is CASSLARKNTGELFF. The CDR3 nucleotides are TGCGCCAGCAGCTTGGCTAGAAAGAACACCGGGGAGCTGTTTTTT.

This clonotype was seen ten or more times. CDR3 in amino acids: CASSLGSGKNIQYF. CDR3 in DNA: TGTGCCAGCAGCTTAGGGTCCGGCAAAAACATTCAGTACTTC. The chain carries TRBV7-8 and TRBJ2-4; D gene ambiguous. Germline CDR1 reads SGHVS; CDR2 reads FQNEAQ. There are 14 residues in the CDR3. The ends were cut back, 1 base at V and 3 bases at J, with 7 bases in the middle. Using reference TRBV7-8 and TRBJ2-4 for the parts outside the CDR3, the full variable domain is GAGVSQSPRYKVAKRGQDVALRCDPISGHVSLFWYQQALGQGPEFLTYFQNEAQLDKSGLPSDRFFAERPEGSVSTLKIQRTQQEDSAVYLCASSLGSGKNIQYFGAGTRLSVL.

This clonotype was seen ten or more times. The chain employs TRBV12-5 and TRBJ2-5, with 11 nucleotides matching TRBD1. CDR1 LGHNT and CDR2 FRNRAP come from the germline V gene. CDR3 length: 13 residues. J lost 7 bases, V lost 5 bases, and 3 bases had no gene match. The CDR3 loop is CASGLGTGGTQYF. The CDR3 nucleotides read TGTGCTAGTGGTCTTGGGACAGGGGGGACCCAGTACTTC.

This chain uses TRBV6-5 with TRBJ1-5, with unresolved D. The germline gives CDR1 MNHEY, CDR2 SVGAGI. The CDR3 extends over 13 amino acids. Trimming cost V 4 bases and J 4 bases, with 8 bases left between them. The CDR3 DNA follows: TGTGCCAGCAGTTCTCAGGCTAATCAGCCCCAGCATTTT. This translates into CASSSQANQPQHF.

This clonotype was counted ten times or more. CDR3 sequence (DNA): TGTGCCAGCAGCCGGGGACAGAGTAATGAAAAACTGTTTTTT. It yields the protein CASSRGQSNEKLFF. The V and J genes are TRBV28 and TRBJ1-4, with 7 bases matching TRBD1. Trimming removed 6 bases from V and 4 bases from J; junction bases left unmatched: 5. Germline-derived CDR1 and CDR2 are MDHEN and SYDVKM. The CDR3 runs 14 residues.

This clonotype was seen many times. The chain combines TRBV20-1 with TRBJ2-7, with 12 positions matching TRBD2. Per germline, CDR1 DFQATT and CDR2 SNEGSKA (reference sequence). The CDR3 loop spans 14 amino acids. J was trimmed by 4 bases and V by 4 bases; bases with no gene match: 5. CDR3 DNA: TGCAGTGCTACGACTAGCGGGAGAAGGTACGAGCAGTACTTC. This encodes CSATTSGRRYEQYF.

This clonotype was counted at least ten times. The chain carries TRBV9 and TRBJ2-2; 10 bases are a match to TRBD2. CDR1 is SGDLS and CDR2 is YYNGEE in the germline V gene. The V gene end was trimmed by 3 bases and the J gene end by 4 bases; junction bases not matched to a gene: 3. The length of the CDR3 is 15 residues. CDR3 coding DNA: TGTGCCAGCAGCGGGGGACTAGCGCTCACCGGGGAGCTGTTTTTT. Translation gives CASSGGLALTGELFF.

Many counts were recorded for this clonotype. The rearrangement joins TRBV28 to TRBJ2-3; D unclear. This CDR3 is 15 amino acids long. V lost 5 bases and J 3 bases, leaving 15 bases between the germline ends. Germline V gene lookup returns CDR1 MDHEN and CDR2 SYDVKM. The CDR3: CASSEIVPATDTQYF. As DNA, the CDR3 is TGTGCCAGCAGTGAGATTGTTCCCGCAACAGATACGCAGTATTTT.

This clonotype was counted at least ten times. Here the CDR3 DNA reads TGCAGTGCTCTACCCTTCGACAGCGATCAGCCCCAGCATTTT. This gives the protein CSALPFDSDQPQHF. This chain joins TRBV20-1 and TRBJ1-5; possibly TRBD1 for D (5 bases). Germline values: CDR1 DFQATT, CDR2 SNEGSKA (reference sequence). V was trimmed by 5 bases and J by 5 bases, leaving 16 bases between them. CDR3 size: 14 residues.

This clonotype was picked up many times. The chain employs TRBV20-1 and TRBJ1-4; maybe TRBD1 (5 bases). This CDR3 has 13 residues. Looked up from germline, CDR1 is DFQATT and CDR2 is SNEGSKA (reference sequence). Trimming cost V 1 base and J 8 bases, with 11 bases left between them. The chain's CDR3 is CSARASWGEKLFF. Here the CDR3 DNA reads TGCAGTGCTAGAGCCTCCTGGGGGGAAAAACTGTTTTTT.

Many counts were recorded for this clonotype. The chain recombines TRBV7-9 with TRBJ1-1; 7 bases line up with TRBD1. V gave up 5 bases and J gave up 0 bases; unmatched junction bases: 6. Germline V CDR1 and CDR2: SEHNR, FQNEAQ (reference sequence). The CDR3 runs to 15 residues. The CDR3 reads CASSQDRVVNTEAFF. The CDR3 region has the DNA TGTGCCAGCAGCCAAGACAGGGTTGTGAACACTGAAGCTTTCTTT. The full variable domain, rest sourced from reference TRBV7-9 and TRBJ1-1, is DTGVSQNPRHKITKRGQNVTFRCDPISEHNRLYWYRQTLGQGPEFLTYFQNEAQLEKSRLLSDRFSAERPKGSFSTLEIQRTEQGDSAMYLCASSQDRVVNTEAFFGQGTRLTVV.

This clonotype was recorded many times. The chain employs TRBV15 and TRBJ2-5; no clear D gene. The V gene's germline CDR1 is LNHNV and CDR2 YYDKDF (reference sequence). The CDR3 is 15 amino acids. V was pared by 0 bases and J by 2 bases, with 10 bases between. CDR3 sequence: CATSRDLGQQETQYF. The DNA of the CDR3 is TGTGCCACCAGCAGAGATCTCGGGCAGCAAGAGACCCAGTACTTC.

The sample holds many counts of this clonotype. The V and J genes are TRBV18 and TRBJ2-5; D tentatively reads TRBD1 or TRBD2 (5 bases each). The CDR3 spans 15 residues. V lost 1 base and J lost 5, with 14 bases in between. In germline, CDR1 is KGHSH, CDR2 LQKENI. CDR3 nucleotides: TGTGCCAGCTCACCACGGATCGGGGCGCAGGAGACCCAGTACTTC. Protein product: CASSPRIGAQETQYF.

This clonotype was found many times. The gene calls are TRBV15 and TRBJ2-1; 7 nucleotides line up with TRBD2. The CDR3 sequence is 19 residues long. Per germline, CDR1 LNHNV and CDR2 YYDKDF (reference sequence). Trimming took 1 base from V and 0 from J; bases not matched to a gene: 12. Written as DNA, the CDR3 is TGTGCCACCAGCAGAGTTCAACTAGCGCAACCGAGCTCCTACAATGAGCAGTTCTTC. This sequence encodes CATSRVQLAQPSSYNEQFF. The entire variable domain, with the rest obtained from reference TRBV15 and TRBJ2-1, is as follows: DAMVIQNPRYQVTQFGKPVTLSCSQTLNHNVMYWYQQKSSQAPKLLFHYYDKDFNNEADTPDNFQSRRPNTSFCFLDIRSPGLGDTAMYLCATSRVQLAQPSSYNEQFFGPGTRLTVL.

This clonotype was counted ten times or more. The rearrangement links TRBV5-1 to TRBJ1-4; D is ambiguous. Deletions cut 4 bases from V and 3 bases from J, with 10 bases between. Germline CDR1 is SGHRS and CDR2 is YFSETQ. The CDR3 totals 14 residues. The CDR3 coding sequence is TGCGCCAGCAGCGTGGGGTCCGCTAATGAAAAACTGTTTTTT. The encoded protein is CASSVGSANEKLFF.

This clonotype was observed at least ten times. This CDR3 is CASSEFWGDIYNEQFF. In nucleotides, the CDR3 is TGTGCCAGCAGTGAATTTTGGGGGGACATCTACAATGAGCAGTTCTTC. The rearrangement links TRBV25-1 to TRBJ2-1; D may correspond to TRBD1 or TRBD2 (6 bases each). V lost 1 base and J lost 3, with 13 bases in between. The CDR3 runs 16 residues. The germline gives CDR1 MGHDK, CDR2 SYGVNS.

This clonotype appeared many times. The rearrangement uses TRBV10-2 and TRBJ2-1, with 8 bases aligning to TRBD1. The CDR3 totals 12 residues. The J segment lost 13 bases and the V segment lost 1 base, leaving 3 bases of the junction unmatched. CDR1 and CDR2 from the germline V gene are WSHSY and SAAADI. This CDR3 reads CASSELGQEQFF. The CDR3 coding sequence is TGCGCCAGCAGTGAGTTGGGACAGGAACAGTTCTTC.

The chain joins TRBV30 to TRBJ2-1, with 7 bases aligning to TRBD2. Trimming at V came to 3 bases and at J to 4 bases, leaving 9 bases not matched to a gene. The germline gives CDR1 GTSNPN, CDR2 SVGIG (reference sequence). The CDR3 is 15 residues long. The CDR3 reads CAWRGRSGEYNEQFF. CDR3 bases: TGTGCCTGGAGGGGTCGCAGCGGGGAATACAATGAGCAGTTCTTC. The full variable domain, completed using reference TRBV30 and TRBJ2-1, is SQTIHQWPATLVQPVGSPLSLECTVEGTSNPNLYWYRQAAGRGLQLLFYSVGIGQISSEVPQNLSASRPQDRQFILSSKKLLLSDSGFYLCAWRGRSGEYNEQFFGPGTRLTVL.

This clonotype has a count of ten or more. This chain joins TRBV5-1 and TRBJ2-3; 7 positions match TRBD2. The CDR3 length is 15 residues. Germline loops: CDR1 SGHRS, CDR2 YFSETQ. J lost 4 bases, V lost 0 bases, and 5 bases had no gene match. The DNA for the CDR3 is TGCGCCAGCAGCTTGGGAGGCGGGAGAGCAGATACGCAGTATTTT. Amino acid sequence: CASSLGGGRADTQYF.